A single sample gave rise to the 2 T cell receptor beta chains below, sequenced in a study of blood T cell repertoires in COVID-19. Only in-frame clones appear in the TCRdb table, and some are missing; sequencing was by immunoSEQ multiplex PCR. The sample holds about 260,000 clones, 84% seen once. The sequencing sample was made of PBMCs or T cells enriched from blood (not recorded which). Receptor source: a man between 25 and 39 years old with acute COVID-19.

The chain is built from TRBV27 and TRBJ1-6; 7 bases map to TRBD1. Germline loops: CDR1 MNHEY, CDR2 SMNVEV (reference sequence). The ends lost 8 bases at V and 2 bases at J; junction bases unmatched: 6. The CDR3 is 15 residues long. The CDR3 protein is CASAVGGPYNSPLHF. The CDR3 DNA reads as TGTGCCAGCGCCGTAGGGGGCCCCTATAATTCACCCCTCCACTTT.

The chain has TRBV3-1 (or the pseudogene TRBV3-2) and TRBJ2-1, with 13 positions matching TRBD2. The CDR3 runs 17 residues. The V and J ends lost 1 base and 9 bases, in that order; junction bases with no gene match: 9. Germline V CDR1 and CDR2: LGHDT, YNNKEL (reference sequence). In DNA form, the CDR3 reads TGTGCCAGCAGCCAAGGTGGACTAGCGGGAGTAAACACTGAGCAGTTCTTC. It encodes CASSQGGLAGVNTEQFF.